This is a list of T cell receptor beta chains from one sample in a study of CD4 T cells in relation to SARS-CoV-2 and coronaviruses. Their antigens remain unidentified. Produced via immunoSEQ multiplex PCR; TCRdb's table is partial and in-frame only. The table shows almost 30,000 clones, with roughly 72% occurring only once. The sequenced sample was CD4+ T cells from PBMCs, cultured in vitro. These receptor sequences come from a human donor in good health. The CDR3 runs from the conserved cysteine through the conserved F or W. Fields, in order: V gene, D gene, J gene, clone size, CDR3 DNA, CDR3 protein. D genes are given only for firm matches. Clone size is given for some rows only: seen once, a few or many times, or a class if the clone is expanded.

>TRBV6-5|TRBD1|TRBJ1-3|-
TGTGCCAGCAGAGGACAGGGTGTAACTGGAAACACCATATATTTT
CASRGQGVTGNTIYF
>TRBV5-1|-|TRBJ2-5|few
TGCGCCAGCAGCTTGGTCGGCCAGAAACAAGAGACCCAGTACTTC
CASSLVGQKQETQYF
>TRBV12-3/TRBV12-4|-|TRBJ2-5|-
TGTGCCAGCAGGACCGGGTACCAAGAGACCCAGTACTTC
CASRTGYQETQYF
>TRBV12-3/TRBV12-4|-|TRBJ2-2|-
TGTGCCAGCAGTTTACTGTCCGGAGGGGAGCTGTTTTTT
CASSLLSGGELFF
>TRBV7-2|-|TRBJ2-1|-
TGTGCCAGCAGCTTGGCGACGCGGCCGTACAATGAGCAGTTCTTC
CASSLATRPYNEQFF
>TRBV30|TRBD1|TRBJ1-1|-
TGTGCCTGGAGTAAAGGGACAGGGGACACTGAAGCTTTCTTT
CAWSKGTGDTEAFF
>TRBV2|TRBD2|TRBJ2-5|-
TGTGCCAGTTTGGCGGGGGGGAAGGAGACCCAGTACTTC
CASLAGGKETQYF
>TRBV25-1|-|TRBJ1-2|-
TGTGCCAGCAGTGAATACAAGGGCTTTGCCTATGGCTACACCTTC
CASSEYKGFAYGYTF
>TRBV2|-|TRBJ2-6|-
TGTGCCAGCACATACGGAGGCGCTGGGGCCAACGTCCTGACTTTC
CASTYGGAGANVLTF
>TRBV3-1/TRBV3-2|TRBD1|TRBJ1-2|-
TGTGCCAGCAGCCCACAGGGGGCGCTTGGCTACACCTTC
CASSPQGALGYTF
>TRBV27|TRBD1|TRBJ2-5|-
TGTGCCACCGCCAAGGGACAGGGGGCTTTTATGGAGACCCAGTACTTC
CATAKGQGAFMETQYF
>TRBV19|TRBD1|TRBJ2-1|-
TGTGCCAGCTCGGAACAGGGGTACAATGAGCAGTTCTTC
CASSEQGYNEQFF
>TRBV9|TRBD1|TRBJ1-6|once
TGTGCCAGCAGCCCCGGACAGGGGAAGGATTCACCCCTCCACTTT
CASSPGQGKDSPLHF
>TRBV2|-|TRBJ2-3|-
TGTGCCAGCAGTCCACAGTTTAGCACAGATACGCAGTATTTT
CASSPQFSTDTQYF
>TRBV7-9|TRBD1|TRBJ2-7|-
TGTGCCAGCAGCCTTAGGACAGGGGGCCACTACGAGCAGTACTTC
CASSLRTGGHYEQYF
>TRBV10-3|-|TRBJ1-4|-
TGTGCCATCAGTGAAGTAGGCAATGAAAAACTGTTTTTT
CAISEVGNEKLFF
>TRBV11-2|TRBD2|TRBJ2-1|-
TGTGCCAGCAGCCGCACTAGCGGGGGCCACAATGAGCAGTTCTTC
CASSRTSGGHNEQFF
>TRBV7-2|TRBD2|TRBJ2-1|-
TGTGCCAGCACTCAACCGACTAGCGGGTACAATGAGCAGTTCTTC
CASTQPTSGYNEQFF
>TRBV19|-|TRBJ1-4|-
TGTGCCAGTAGTACGGGGAGCACTAATGAAAAACTGTTTTTT
CASSTGSTNEKLFF
>TRBV10-3|-|TRBJ1-1|-
TGTGCCATCAGCGGCACAGGGAACACTGAAGCTTTCTTT
CAISGTGNTEAFF
>TRBV11-2|TRBD2|TRBJ2-3|once
TGTGCCAGCAGCCGAAATAGCGGGATGGGCACAGATACGCAGTATTTT
CASSRNSGMGTDTQYF
>TRBV6-6|-|TRBJ1-4|few
TGTGCCAGCAGCCGACCGCTCACAGGGATCGGAGAAAAACTGTTTTTT
CASSRPLTGIGEKLFF
>TRBV3-1/TRBV3-2|TRBD2|TRBJ2-3|-
TGTGCCAGCAGCCGAGTAGCGGGAGGGGAAGATACGCAGTATTTT
CASSRVAGGEDTQYF
>TRBV5-6|-|TRBJ2-5|-
TGTGCCAGCAGCCGGGCCCTGGGGGAGACCCAGTACTTC
CASSRALGETQYF
>TRBV20-1|TRBD1|TRBJ1-4|once
TGCAGTGCTAGTCGGACAGGGGGCACTGTTCGGGATGAAAAACTGTTTTTT
CSASRTGGTVRDEKLFF
>TRBV10-3|-|TRBJ1-3|-
TGTGCCATCAGTGAAGGTGTTGGAGTAAACAGCTCTGGAAACACCATATATTTT
CAISEGVGVNSSGNTIYF
>TRBV2|-|TRBJ1-3|few
TGTGCCAGCAGTGTAGGGGGGAACACCATATATTTT
CASSVGGNTIYF
>TRBV5-4|TRBD2|TRBJ2-2|-
TGTGCCAGCAGCGTTGGGACTAGCAGAACGCGGGGCGGGGAGCTGTTTTTT
CASSVGTSRTRGGELFF
>TRBV9|-|TRBJ2-5|-
TGTGCCAGCAGCTCCCCGGGGGGCACGGAGACCCAGTACTTC
CASSSPGGTETQYF
>TRBV2|TRBD1|TRBJ2-3|-
TGTGCCAGCAGGCTACAGGGGGAGAGCACAGATACGCAGTATTTT
CASRLQGESTDTQYF
>TRBV29-1|TRBD1|TRBJ1-3|-
TGCAGCGTTGCCCGGGACAGCTCTGGAAACACCATATATTTT
CSVARDSSGNTIYF
>TRBV7-9|-|TRBJ1-1|-
TGTGCCAGCAGCGGGGGGCCCGTGCGGACTGAAGCTTTCTTT
CASSGGPVRTEAFF
>TRBV6-1|-|TRBJ1-1|-
TGTGCCAGCAGTGACCACAGGAACACTGAAGCTTTCTTT
CASSDHRNTEAFF
>TRBV13|-|TRBJ2-7|-
TGTGCCAGCAGCTTTGGTTTAAGCGGTCTCAGCGAGCAGTACTTC
CASSFGLSGLSEQYF
>TRBV18|-|TRBJ1-2|-
TGTGCCAGCTCACCACCGGTGCTACAGGCAGAAAACTATGGCTACACCTTC
CASSPPVLQAENYGYTF
>TRBV4-3|-|TRBJ2-3|-
TGCGCCAGCAGCCAAGATGGGGGTTCCGATGATACGCAGTATTTT
CASSQDGGSDDTQYF
>TRBV5-4|TRBD2|TRBJ2-7|once
TGTGCCAGCAGCCCTCTAGCGGGGGGGCCCTACGAGCAGTACTTC
CASSPLAGGPYEQYF
>TRBV5-1|-|TRBJ2-3|-
TGCGCCAGCAGCTTGGGACAGGTCGGAGATACGCAGTATTTT
CASSLGQVGDTQYF
>TRBV6-5|-|TRBJ2-5|-
TGTGCCAGCAGTTCGGGCGGGGAGACCCAGTACTTC
CASSSGGETQYF
>TRBV14|-|TRBJ1-1|-
TGTGCCAGCAGCCAATTGGGTGAAGCTTTCTTT
CASSQLGEAFF
>TRBV6-5|-|TRBJ1-1|-
TGTGCCAGCAGTTCCCTCACCGCTGAAGCTTTCTTT
CASSSLTAEAFF
>TRBV5-4|-|TRBJ2-3|-
TGTGCCAGCAGCCGGTGGACGCGGGACACAGATACGCAGTATTTT
CASSRWTRDTDTQYF
>TRBV30|TRBD2|TRBJ2-5|-
TGTGCCTGGAGTGGAAAGGGACTAATGTACCAAGAGACCCAGTACTTC
CAWSGKGLMYQETQYF
>TRBV18|-|TRBJ1-1|-
TGTGCCAGCTCACCTCAGGGAACTGGCATGAACACTGAAGCTTTCTTT
CASSPQGTGMNTEAFF
>TRBV6-5|-|TRBJ1-1|once
TGTGCCAGCAGTTACTCTGGGACCGGCGTTAGTGAAGCTTTCTTT
CASSYSGTGVSEAFF